This T cell receptor (beta chain) is from a study of regulatory T cells in long-lasting Graves disease. In building TCR beta libraries, iRepertoire HTBI primers were used together with Arm-PCR of CDR3 regions. TCRdb processed the multiplex PCR reads anew with MiXCR; each CDR3 protein has one entry. The table has 500,000 to 700,000 distinct CDR3 sequences, approximately 31% seen once; the top ten hold 40% to 55%. Time point described: persistent/refractory GD, antithyroid drugs over 5 years with positive TRAb. The TCR library was made from RNA that had been extracted from PBMCs in TRIzol. Losses at the gene ends were 10 bases for V and 3 bases for J; bases not matched to a gene: 3. The CDR3 is 12 amino acids. Germline CDR1 LNHDA, CDR2 SQIVND (reference sequence).

The chain is built from TRBV19 and TRBJ1-2; TRBD1 matches at 9 bases. The receptor was derived from a female donor with Graves disease. This specimen was peripheral blood mononuclear cells (PBMCs), taken when the disease was refractory, from a patient treated with antithyroid drugs. The CDR3 bases are TGTGCCACCTGGGACAGGGACTATGGCTACACCTTC. It is translated as CATWDRDYGYTF. Together with reference TRBV19 and TRBJ1-2, the CDR3 gives the full variable domain: DGGITQSPKYLFRKEGQNVTLSCEQNLNHDAMYWYRQDPGQGLRLIYYSQIVNDFQKGDIAEGYSVSREKKESFPLTVTSAQKNPTAFYLCATWDRDYGYTFGSGTRLTVV.